This T cell receptor (beta chain) was found in a study of beta chain features in type 1 diabetes. For the study at large: The number of sorted cells examined across all samples was around 99 million.

Expressed TCRB transcripts were sequenced because the entire RNA isolate underwent reverse transcription. Only in-frame clones appear in the TCRdb table, and some are missing; sequencing was by immunoSEQ multiplex PCR. The data show more than 550,000 clones, roughly 13% seen once. Study-level points and caveats: A potential PCR bias toward shorter templates would be equal in patient and control samples. Cells with high TCR expression could be over-represented by cDNA sequencing. For Type 1 diabetes patients, all four CD4+ subsets carried TCRB CDR3s that were moderately but significantly shorter. HLA effects on TCRB rearrangement stayed unresolved here.

With regard to this clone: The antigen is undetermined.

In germline, CDR1 is ENHRY, CDR2 SYGVKD. Trimming removed 4 bases at V and 0 bases at J, with 4 bases between. The CDR3 is made up of 14 amino acids. This TCR was recovered from a man younger than 35 with type 1 diabetes. Sequencing was done on a sample of naive CD4+ T cells from blood. V gene TRBV10-3 combines with J gene TRBJ2-6; D unclear. The CDR3 bases are TGTGCCATCAGTGGGGCCTCTGGGGCCAACGTCCTGACTTTC. It translates to CAISGASGANVLTF.